This TCR beta chain emerged from a study of post-analysis software for immune sequencing data. Study-level background: Relapsing-remitting, secondary progressive and progressive-relapsing forms made up the multiple sclerosis disease courses. Points from the study as a whole: Samples from one preparation batch, clustered by F measure, grouped strongly together. Included in a set of roughly five TRBV segments more frequent in patients than controls were TRBV5-6, TRBV5-1 and TRBV20-1. Those with multiple sclerosis, the patient group, showed significantly lower normalized Chao1 diversity than controls.

Unique molecular identifiers tagged the TCR beta cDNA libraries. There were roughly 0.95 to 10 million T cells, and about 540,000 cDNA molecules came from them. TCRdb itself ran the PCR reads through MiXCR, one entry per CDR3 protein. In the table there are about 770,000 distinct CDR3 sequences, around 45% of which are singletons. The CDR3 is made up of 15 amino acids. V dropped 0 bases and J dropped 6 bases, with 13 bases sitting between them. CDR1 and CDR2 from the germline V gene are MNHEY and SMNVEV (reference sequence). Details on this clonotype: Its antigen is not known.

The clonotype comes from a girl aged 5-17 years with multiple sclerosis. The chain joins TRBV27 to TRBJ2-3; no definite D call. The sample comprised blood. The CDR3 region has the DNA TGTGCCAGCAGTTTATCGTTTATCCCTGCGGATACGCAGTATTTT. It specifies CASSLSFIPADTQYF.